This note documents a single TCR beta chain sequence. This record belongs to a study of shared clonotypes between healthy human individuals. Profiling relied on immunoSEQ multiplex PCR, and the TCRdb table lists in-frame clones only, not all of them. The sample holds fewer than 1.6 million clones, approximately 98.5% seen once. Source material: naive CD4+ T cells sorted from blood. The subset was: CD45RA+ positively selected. This clonotype originated in a man younger than 45 in good health.

The CDR3 DNA sequence: TGCAGCGTTGTGATGCCGAGGGGTGTTTATGGCTACACCTTC. It translates to CSVVMPRGVYGYTF. V is TRBV29-1 and J is TRBJ1-2; D is possibly TRBD1 (5 bases). V was clipped by 4 bases and J by 5 bases, with 17 bases between them. The germline V gene encodes CDR1 SQVTM and CDR2 ANQGSEA. This CDR3 is built from 14 residues.